What follows is one T cell receptor (beta chain) and its context. The source of the sample is a study of cytomegalovirus exposure and HLA in healthy donors. Vbeta (60) and Jbeta (13) primers were used in the PCR. TCRdb's table, derived via immunoSEQ multiplex PCR, lists solely in-frame clones and lacks some. The table lists 85,000 to 100,000 clones, about 83% of them singletons, with 4.5% to 7% in the top ten. The CDR3 spans 18 residues. The germline CDR1 and CDR2 sequences are WNHNN and SYGVQD (reference sequence). The J segment lost 1 base and the V segment lost 9 bases, leaving 12 bases of the junction unmatched.

The chain carries TRBV10-1 and TRBJ2-2, with 12 bases matching TRBD2. The sequence was collected from a woman in her late teens or twenties in good health and CMV-seropositive. Material: PBMCs. The CDR3 reads CARLRLAGADGNTGELFF. CDR3 in DNA: TGCGCCAGACTCAGACTAGCGGGAGCGGATGGGAACACCGGGGAGCTGTTTTTT.